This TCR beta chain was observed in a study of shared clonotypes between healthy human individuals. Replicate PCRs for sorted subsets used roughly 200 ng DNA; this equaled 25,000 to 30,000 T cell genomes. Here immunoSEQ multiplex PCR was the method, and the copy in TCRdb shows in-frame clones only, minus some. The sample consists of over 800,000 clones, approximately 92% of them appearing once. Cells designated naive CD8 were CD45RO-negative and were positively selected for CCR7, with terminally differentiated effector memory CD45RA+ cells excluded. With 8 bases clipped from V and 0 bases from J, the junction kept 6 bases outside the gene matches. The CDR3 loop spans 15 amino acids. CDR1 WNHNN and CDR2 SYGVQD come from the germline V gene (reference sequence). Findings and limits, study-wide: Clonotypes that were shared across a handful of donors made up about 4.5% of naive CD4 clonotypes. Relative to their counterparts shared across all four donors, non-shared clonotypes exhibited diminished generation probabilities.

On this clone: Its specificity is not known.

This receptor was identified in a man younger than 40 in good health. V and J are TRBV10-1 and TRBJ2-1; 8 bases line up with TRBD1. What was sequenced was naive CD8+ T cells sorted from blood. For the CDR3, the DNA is TGCGCCAGCTCCTCGACAGGGGTCTCCTACAATGAGCAGTTCTTC. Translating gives CASSSTGVSYNEQFF.